A single sample gave rise to the 24 T cell receptor beta chains below, sequenced in a study of cytomegalovirus exposure and HLA in healthy donors. The primer mix had 60 Vbeta and 13 Jbeta primers. Data came from immunoSEQ multiplex PCR; TCRdb stores just in-frame clones and leaves some out. The sample has approximately 80,000 clones. The material sequenced was PBMCs. The receptors here all came from a woman in her twenties or thirties in good health and CMV-seronegative.

The chain links TRBV19 to TRBJ2-2; 7 nucleotides align to TRBD1. The CDR3 extends over 14 amino acids. V lost 5 bases and J lost 4; bases outside the gene matches: 4. From germline, CDR1 is LNHDA and CDR2 SQIVND (reference sequence). The chain's CDR3 is CASSQPGGTGELFF. In DNA form, the CDR3 reads TGTGCCAGTAGTCAGCCAGGGGGCACCGGGGAGCTGTTTTTT.

V is TRBV9 and J is TRBJ2-3, with D maybe TRBD2 (6 bases). CDR1 SGDLS and CDR2 YYNGEE come from the germline V gene. The ends were cut back, 3 bases at V and 3 bases at J, with 8 bases in the middle. The CDR3 has 13 residues. CDR3 nucleotides: TGTGCCAGCAGCGATGGGGGGACAGATACGCAGTATTTT. Amino acids: CASSDGGTDTQYF.

The genes are TRBV2 and TRBJ1-6, with D hard to call. This CDR3 spans 15 amino acids. Germline loops: CDR1 SNHLY, CDR2 FYNNEI. V was cut by 6 bases and J by 7 bases, with 16 bases left in between. CDR3 DNA sequence: TGTGCCAGCAGGAGGGCCGGCGTCACCAATTCACCCCTCCACTTT. It is translated as CASRRAGVTNSPLHF.

V and J are TRBV5-1 and TRBJ1-4; TRBD1 matches 7 bases. Germline CDR1 and CDR2: SGHRS and YFSETQ. CDR3 size: 16 residues. V shed 0 bases and J 0 bases; nucleotides not matched to a gene: 2. In DNA, the CDR3 is TGCGCCAGCAGCTTGGGGGACAGAACAACTAATGAAAAACTGTTTTTT. Protein product: CASSLGDRTTNEKLFF.

This chain links TRBV19 with TRBJ1-2, with TRBD1 identical over 7 bases. Trimming at V came to 7 bases and at J to 4 bases, leaving 9 bases not matched to a gene. The CDR3 loop spans 14 amino acids. From germline, CDR1 is LNHDA and CDR2 SQIVND (reference sequence). The CDR3 is CASTGRGQGYGYTF. In DNA, the CDR3 is TGTGCCAGTACCGGTAGGGGGCAAGGCTATGGCTACACCTTC.

The chain employs TRBV6-1 and TRBJ1-4, with 10 bases aligning to TRBD1. Germline trimming cut 0 bases from V and 8 bases from J; bases unmatched to any gene: 6. CDR3 length: 16 residues. CDR1 MNHNS and CDR2 SASEGT come from the germline V gene. CDR3 amino acids: CASSEALGQGDEKLFF. The CDR3 nucleotides read TGTGCCAGCAGTGAAGCGCTAGGACAGGGGGACGAAAAACTGTTTTTT.

The V and J genes are TRBV5-4 and TRBJ2-1; TRBD2 agrees at 8 bases. CDR1 and CDR2 from the germline V gene are SGHNT and YYREEE (reference sequence). The V gene end was trimmed by 6 bases and the J gene end by 7 bases; junction bases not matched to a gene: 12. CDR3 length equals 15 residues. The CDR3 nucleotides read TGTGCCAGCACCTCCGGGGGGGACGTTACAAATGAGCAGTTCTTC. Its translation is CASTSGGDVTNEQFF.

The V call is TRBV7-2, the J call TRBJ2-1, with 8 bases fitting TRBD1. The CDR3 runs 13 residues. V shed 1 base, J shed 7 bases, and the junction held 0 bases outside the gene matches. The germline CDR1 and CDR2 sequences are SGHTA and FQGNSA. CDR3 DNA: TGTGCCAGCAGCTTAGGGACAGGGAATGAGCAGTTCTTC. It specifies CASSLGTGNEQFF.

The chain has TRBV13 and TRBJ2-7, with D possibly matching TRBD1 (6 bases). The CDR3 totals 14 residues. Germline CDR1 reads PRHDT; CDR2 reads FYEKMQ (reference sequence). Trimming pared 6 bases from V and 2 bases from J, leaving 14 bases between. The CDR3 DNA reads TGTGCCAGCAGACGAGCAGGGGCCACCTACGAGCAGTACTTC. It specifies CASRRAGATYEQYF. The full variable domain, with the rest looked up from reference TRBV13 and TRBJ2-7, is AAGVIQSPRHLIKEKRETATLKCYPIPRHDTVYWYQQGPGQDPQFLISFYEKMQSDKGSIPDRFSAQQFSDYHSELNMSSLELGDSALYFCASRRAGATYEQYFGPGTRLTVT.

V gene TRBV6-1 combines with J gene TRBJ2-7; the D is unclear. The V gene's germline CDR1 is MNHNS and CDR2 SASEGT. This CDR3 comprises 13 residues. Trimming took 6 bases from V and 8 from J, leaving 17 bases between them. The CDR3 DNA follows: TGTGCCAGCAGCCGAGAGGCTACCGCTCAGCAGTACTTC. Amino acid sequence: CASSREATAQQYF.

CDR3 sequence (DNA): TGTGCCAGCTCGCCGCCGTCCTGGACAGAGAAACAAGAGACCCAGTACTTC. Translating it yields CASSPPSWTEKQETQYF. The chain links TRBV18 to TRBJ2-5; D is perhaps TRBD1 (6 bases). V shed 6 bases and J shed 2 bases, with 22 bases lying between them. The CDR3 has 17 amino acids. Germline V CDR1 and CDR2: KGHSH, LQKENI.

The chain carries TRBV11-2 and TRBJ1-1; a weak D match, TRBD1 (6 bases). With 8 bases removed from V and 0 bases from J, the gap between germline ends came to 16 bases. The CDR3 loop spans 15 amino acids. CDR1 and CDR2 from the germline V gene are SGHAT and FQNNGV. The CDR3: CASSPQQGMNTEAFF. For the CDR3, the DNA is TGTGCCAGCTCCCCCCAACAGGGCATGAACACTGAAGCTTTCTTT.

The chain couples TRBV10-1 to TRBJ2-1; the match to TRBD2 covers 11 bases. The V segment lost 2 bases and the J segment 8 bases; nucleotides outside the gene matches: 2. The CDR3 has 14 amino acids. Germline loops: CDR1 WNHNN, CDR2 SYGVQD (reference sequence). CDR3 sequence (DNA): TGCGCCAGCAGTGAGACTAGCGGGAGCGATGAGCAGTTCTTC. This sequence encodes CASSETSGSDEQFF.

The chain links TRBV7-2 to TRBJ2-7, with 9 bases aligning to TRBD2. This CDR3 has 15 residues. Trimming took 3 bases from V and 4 from J; bases not matched to a gene: 7. Germline CDR1 reads SGHTA; CDR2 reads FQGNSA. CDR3 protein: CASSLAGGQSYEQYF. The CDR3 DNA reads as TGTGCCAGCAGCTTGGCGGGAGGGCAGTCTTACGAGCAGTACTTC.

This sequence joins TRBV5-4 and TRBJ2-2; D might be TRBD2 (5 bases). The germline V and J ends were trimmed by 8 bases and 0 bases, with 20 bases remaining between them. Germline assignment: CDR1 SGHNT and CDR2 YYREEE (reference sequence). The CDR3 spans 17 residues. CDR3 DNA sequence: TGTGCCAGTTCTCCCGAGGGCACGAAATCGAACACCGGGGAGCTGTTTTTT. It specifies CASSPEGTKSNTGELFF. The full variable domain, completed using reference TRBV5-4 and TRBJ2-2, is ETGVTQSPTHLIKTRGQQVTLRCSSQSGHNTVSWYQQALGQGPQFIFQYYREEENGRGNFPPRFSGLQFPNYSSELNVNALELDDSALYLCASSPEGTKSNTGELFFGEGSRLTVL.

The chain has TRBV6-5 and TRBJ1-1, with a possible D match to TRBD1 (5 bases). Germline V gene data show CDR1 as MNHEY and CDR2 as SVGAGI. CDR3 length equals 14 residues. Trimming left V 7 bases short and J 1 base short, with 13 bases between. CDR3 residues: CASKKGRTNTEAFF. CDR3 DNA: TGTGCCAGCAAAAAGGGGCGGACGAACACTGAAGCTTTCTTT.

The CDR3 region has the DNA TGCGCCAGCAGCTTGGAAGGCAGGGGGAACACCGGGGAGCTGTTTTTT. It specifies CASSLEGRGNTGELFF. The chain is built from TRBV5-1 and TRBJ2-2, with TRBD1 as a possible D gene (6 bases). Trimming stripped 0 bases from V and 1 base from J, with 10 bases between. Germline CDR1 reads SGHRS; CDR2 reads YFSETQ. The CDR3 loop spans 16 amino acids.

The chain joins TRBV2 to TRBJ2-7; unclear D gene. The germline V and J ends were trimmed by 6 bases and 1 base, with 4 bases remaining between them. The CDR3 has 11 amino acids. CDR1 SNHLY and CDR2 FYNNEI come from the germline V gene. Here the CDR3 DNA reads TGTGCCAGCAGGGAGTCCTACGAGCAGTACTTC. As protein: CASRESYEQYF.

CDR3 residues: CASSFAGDTGELFF. The DNA of the CDR3 is TGCGCCAGCAGCTTTGCGGGAGACACCGGGGAGCTGTTTTTT. V and J are TRBV5-1 and TRBJ2-2, with TRBD2 matching 7 bases. The germline CDR1 and CDR2 sequences are SGHRS and YFSETQ. The CDR3 has 14 amino acids. Germline trimming cut 2 bases from V and 3 bases from J; bases unmatched to any gene: 1.

The chain combines TRBV19 with TRBJ2-1; 11 nucleotides agree with TRBD1. The CDR3 totals 17 residues. The junction had 7 bases not matched to a gene; V was cut back by 0 bases and J by 6 bases. Per the germline V gene, CDR1 is LNHDA and CDR2 is SQIVND (reference sequence). The CDR3 protein is CASSIESGTGGTNEQFF. CDR3 nucleotide sequence: TGTGCCAGTAGTATAGAGTCAGGGACAGGGGGGACCAATGAGCAGTTCTTC.

This chain uses TRBV30 with TRBJ2-7; 8 bases map to TRBD2. The CDR3 has 15 amino acids. Germline CDR1 is GTSNPN and CDR2 is SVGIG (reference sequence). The trim removed 0 bases at V and 0 bases at J, leaving 4 bases unmatched. Here the CDR3 DNA reads TGTGCCTGGAGTGTAGCGGGGGACTACTCCTACGAGCAGTACTTC. Its translation: CAWSVAGDYSYEQYF.

The chain links TRBV10-3 to TRBJ2-1; D might be TRBD1 (5 bases). The CDR3 is made up of 12 amino acids. With 5 bases removed from V and 7 bases from J, the gap between germline ends came to 9 bases. Germline lookup yields CDR1 ENHRY and CDR2 SYGVKD. The CDR3 spells CAISLDSNEQFF. DNA of the CDR3: TGTGCCATCAGTTTAGACAGTAATGAGCAGTTCTTC.

The chain couples TRBV6-1 to TRBJ2-1; D is ambiguous. The CDR3 is 13 residues long. Trimming left V 6 bases short and J 6 bases short, with 12 bases between. Germline V gene sequence: CDR1 MNHNS, CDR2 SASEGT. The DNA for the CDR3 is TGTGCCAGCAGGCAGCTAGTGGGCAATGAGCAGTTCTTC. This gives the protein CASRQLVGNEQFF.

V and J are TRBV30 and TRBJ2-2, with a possible D match to TRBD1 (6 bases). Trimming cost V 5 bases and J 4 bases, with 8 bases left between them. This CDR3 contains 12 residues. The germline V gene encodes CDR1 GTSNPN and CDR2 SVGIG (reference sequence). The CDR3 region has the DNA TGTGCCTGGGGACAGCTCACCGGGGAGCTGTTTTTT. Translation: CAWGQLTGELFF.